This TCR beta chain was documented in a study of T cell responses to AZD1222 COVID-19 vaccine. Study observations and caveats: With dominance at 160-218 and 743-854, vaccine-associated CD4 TCRs spanned spike. No repertoire was sampled before or during the peak T cell response, only after it. Mostly white British, mostly female donors; authors suggested clonal diversity may be underestimated.

Profiling relied on immunoSEQ multiplex PCR, and the TCRdb table lists in-frame clones only, not all of them. The data hold 200,000 or so clones, with 87% observed a single time. Turning to this clone: Antigen unknown.

The ends were cut back, 5 bases at V and 8 bases at J, with 10 bases in the middle. The germline V gene encodes CDR1 GTSNPN and CDR2 SVGIG (reference sequence). This CDR3 comprises 11 residues. Sample: peripheral blood, taken on day 0 of MenACWY control vaccination. This clonotype was obtained from an adult in good health. The chain recombines TRBV30 with TRBJ2-1, with a weak D call TRBD2 (6 bases). DNA for the CDR3: TGTGCCTGGTTTGGAGGGTATGAGCAGTTCTTC. It codes for CAWFGGYEQFF.